Sequencing of this T cell receptor (beta chain) was carried out in a study of cytomegalovirus exposure and HLA in healthy donors (dated by TCRdb to about 2017). Study-wide context: In an earlier analysis of 450 to 750 of the donors, about 270 Gb of sequence data and 120 million or so unique TCR beta sequences from 180 million or so T cells were reported. Approximately 300 gigabases of sequencing data and about 92 million unique TCR sequences made up an early release that covered approximately 650 HLA-typed donors. The genetic ancestry cluster associated with self-reported Caucasian donors included 81% of the approximately 430 genotyped donors. The study was designed to test whether signatures of past pathogen exposure could be identified by cataloging public T cell receptors. The study profiled the T cell repertoires of about 640 subjects by immunosequencing and related them to cytomegalovirus serostatus. Along with the approximately 700-subject first cohort, a separate validation cohort of over a hundred different subjects was used. To predict cytomegalovirus infection status, the study combined high-throughput TCR immunosequencing, statistical association of individual TCRs with disease status, and machine learning. A later analysis re-examined previously published TCR beta repertoires from 500 to 700 donors and added high-resolution HLA genotyping to investigate patterns of TCR occurrence. In the later analysis, no new phenotypic data were used to find candidate immune exposures; instead, reliance was placed on TCR beta sequences and their occurrence across donors. An earlier analysis of approximately 630 of the donors applied high-throughput TCR beta sequencing to assess whether each TCR beta V gene segment acted as functional or pseudogenic. Donor age, sex, ethnicity and CMV serostatus were compiled alongside the repertoire data. Genome-wide SNP genotypes for about 65% of the roughly 700 donors were used in a later genetic analysis, which treated that subset as a discovery cohort. All discovery cohort repertoires had been generated on a single sequencing platform. HLA typing covered class I and class II loci at four-digit resolution. The number of typed donors differed by locus: about 629-630 for A, B, C, DRB1 and DQB1; some 540 for DQA1; fewer than 610 for DPA1; and approximately 450 for DPB1. Four to six DR-DQ haplotypes were handled as single units for association and clustering, since linkage in the cohort was strong. Among 398 genotyped donors of the cohort, an average of about 240,000 unique TCR beta nucleotide sequences were sequenced per donor, roughly 20% of them non-productive. Here is what the overall study found, with its caveats: A further reported finding was that TCR beta sequences accurately predicted the HLA-A and HLA-B alleles for most subjects in the first cohort. The presence/absence analyses assumed that sequencing depth was roughly uniform across donors, and that assumption may not be true. The study listed approximately 150 TCR beta chains as associated with cytomegalovirus. Immune exposure information for the cohort was limited to CMV serostatus. In a later analysis, HLA-associated TCR beta chains showed more clonal expansion and lower generation probabilities than non-associated chains that were equally common. Broadly in line with IMGT annotations, most TCR beta V segments showed up in productive rearrangements about 87% or about 30% of the time in an earlier analysis of approximately 640 of the donors. In a later analysis, several top co-occurrence clusters were reported to appear linked to parvovirus B19, influenza, CMV and Epstein-Barr virus. According to a later analysis, TCR association rates differed among HLA loci, with DRB1 alleles showing the most associated TCRs and HLA-C alleles showing the fewest. While some public TCRs were present in many individuals, most TCR sequences turned up only very rarely across donors. In a later analysis, 16,951 TCR beta sequences were associated with specific HLA alleles at a false discovery rate of 0.05. The 87-base-pair reads could not distinguish some IMGT-functional V segments, including TRBV6-2 and TRBV6-3, so those segments were excluded. V-gene and J-gene trimming of TCR beta chains was associated with a missense DCLRE1C variant in a later genetic analysis, and the association was replicated in an independent cohort. HLA typing was unavailable for some donors at each locus, so association tests used only the typed subset. The cohort was sequenced for TCR beta chains only, and without alpha or paired-chain data the features that could be detected were limited. The classifier was reported to diagnose cytomegalovirus status with high specificity and sensitivity in both the original and validation cohorts. Strong co-occurrence of HLA alleles, especially DR and DQ, made assigning TCR associations to individual alleles difficult. Because counts were too low, about 15 rarely observed V segments, including chromosome 9 orphons, were left out of the earlier analysis of roughly 600 of the donors. According to the authors, the approach could potentially be generalized to other disease states and immunological phenotypes. According to a later analysis, most CMV-associated TCR beta chains appeared to be HLA-restricted, and the HLA associations seemed to be driven largely by CMV exposure. Compared with the roughly 700-donor mean, donors in an Asian-associated ancestry cluster had fewer N-insertions in productive TCRs, according to a later genetic analysis. In vitro tests confirmed that a few of the cytomegalovirus-associated TCR beta chains recognize cytomegalovirus antigens. Linkage disequilibrium might explain the correlated functional status among segregating V segments, but an unknown experimental factor could not be ruled out. A group of highly shared sequence variants was considered likely to be a technical artifact of the sequencing pipeline.

From the cysteine up to the phenylalanine, the CDR3 has a length of 13 residues. The kept DNA is CDR3 alone, 39 bases in frame from the first base. V and J lose 9 bases and 2 bases, and a span of 14 bases separates them. In the germline V gene, CDR1 corresponds to MNHEY and CDR2 to SVGAGI. The cohort consisted of more than 650 healthy bone marrow donors. At the time of sampling, all cohort members were nominally healthy, though unrecorded immune exposures were likely present. The donor tested CMV seronegative and was one of the 352 seronegative cohort members. Every donor gave a peripheral blood sample, and the peripheral blood mononuclear cells from that sample were used for TCR beta sequencing. Genomic DNA extraction from the blood cell samples was performed with the Qiagen DNeasy Blood Extraction Kit. This clone was counted a few times. This clone's antigen is unknown. Qualities for individual bases were not recorded, and no much larger clone is one base off.

The receptor library was made with the immunoSEQ multiplex PCR assay. The multiplex PCR relied on a mix of 60 forward primers for TCR Vbeta segments and 13 reverse primers for TCR Jbeta segments. The CDR3 region of rearranged TCR beta genes was amplified from genomic DNA with a multiplex PCR assay. On the Illumina HiSeq System, the amplified TCR beta libraries were sequenced as 87-base-pair reads. The study's own analysis went as follows. A later analysis counted approximately 74 million unique TCR beta chains across the 550 to 800 repertoires, and around 12 million of these chains were shared by at least two donors. To remove PCR and sequencing errors, raw reads were error-corrected and collapsed into unique sequences using a nearest-neighbor algorithm that merged closely related sequences. CDR3 sequences were aligned to IMGT reference sequences to assign V, D and J gene segments. For a sequence to be retained, a match of at least six nucleotides was required to both a V gene segment and a J gene segment. Rearrangements were classified as productive when the CDR3 lacked stop codons and remained in frame with V and J, and all other rearrangements were classified as non-productive. Following IMGT convention, CDR3 was defined as the stretch from the second conserved V-encoded cysteine to the conserved J-encoded phenylalanine. Sequences without an unambiguous match to a single V gene segment were excluded from the earlier analysis of 587 of the donors. An earlier analysis of over 450 of the donors classified V segments as functional when productive rearrangements were above 56.7% and as segregating when the standard deviation between donors was above 5%. To diagnose cytomegalovirus status from the catalog of TCR beta chain sequences, a statistical classification framework was built. V and J gene assignment, in a later analysis, came from comparing TCR nucleotide sequences with IMGT/GENE-DB human TR gene sequences. Using the TCRdist pipeline, a later analysis assigned CDR3 sequences along with most-parsimonious VDJ recombination scenarios. In a later analysis, each TCR beta chain was defined by its CDR3 amino acid sequence together with its V-gene family, and reads lacking a unique V-gene family were excluded. A later analysis removed 450 to 600 highly shared, low-generation-probability nucleotide sequences to deal with suspected cross-contamination and a sequencing artifact. In a later analysis, a clonal expansion index for each public chain was calculated from normalized within-repertoire ranks of inferred template counts. In a later analysis, generation probabilities were computed with a VDJ recombination model fitted to out-of-frame rearrangements, and the resulting probabilities were checked against IGoR. In a later analysis, TCR-TCR, TCR-HLA and TCR-CMV co-occurrence was scored with hypergeometric tests, and a repertoire-size bias correction was applied to TCR pairs. In a later analysis, false discovery rates were estimated by permuting HLA or CMV assignments 20 times. In a later analysis, co-occurring TCRs were grouped with DBSCAN, and TCRdist sequence similarity was added when clustering was performed within HLA-allele-positive subsets. For co-occurrence clustering, repertoires with fewer than 30,000 or more than 120,000 public chains were excluded, along with five repertoires with anomalous nucleotide sharing. TCRdb retrieved this table from immuneACCESS and kept in-frame rearrangements only. Not all clones are present; in checked studies, unresolved V genes account for under half, and no reason is known for the remainder. V, J and clone size were drawn from that table, and D and trimming were deduced from the DNA. The sample yields 140,000 or so clones; about 72% were counted once. The ten largest clones take up over 2% of the sample.

The TCR comes from a man aged 35-49 years in good health and CMV-seronegative. Here the chain combines TRBV6-5 and TRBJ2-7; the D gene is perhaps TRBD1, from 5 matching bases. Sequenced: PBMCs. The DNA reads as follows: TGTGCCAGTATGCAGGGAAATCCCTACGAGCAGTACTTC. This gives the protein CASMQGNPYEQYF.